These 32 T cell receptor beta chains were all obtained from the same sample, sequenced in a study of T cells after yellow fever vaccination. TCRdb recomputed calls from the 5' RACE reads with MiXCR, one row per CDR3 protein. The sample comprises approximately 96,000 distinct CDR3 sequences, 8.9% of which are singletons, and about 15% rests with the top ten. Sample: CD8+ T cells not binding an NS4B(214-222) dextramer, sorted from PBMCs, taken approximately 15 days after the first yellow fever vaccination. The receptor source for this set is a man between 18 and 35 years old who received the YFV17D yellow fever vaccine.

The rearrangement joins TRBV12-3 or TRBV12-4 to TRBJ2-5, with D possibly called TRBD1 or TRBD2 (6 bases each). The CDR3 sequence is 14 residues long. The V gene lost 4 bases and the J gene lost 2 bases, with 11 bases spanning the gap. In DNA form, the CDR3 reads TGTGCCAGCAGTTCCGGGGGCGGGCAAGAGACCCAGTACTTC. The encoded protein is CASSSGGGQETQYF.

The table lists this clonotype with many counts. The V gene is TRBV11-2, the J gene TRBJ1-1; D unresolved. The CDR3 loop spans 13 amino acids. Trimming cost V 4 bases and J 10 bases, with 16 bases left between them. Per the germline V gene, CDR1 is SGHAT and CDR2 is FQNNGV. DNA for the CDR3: TGTGCCAGCAGCTCGACACCTTCCTATGGAGCTTTCTTT. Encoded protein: CASSSTPSYGAFF.

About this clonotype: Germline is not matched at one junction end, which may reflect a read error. Here the CDR3 reads CSSSFHRGSNQPQHF. For the CDR3, the DNA is TGTTCCAGCAGTTTCCACAGGGGGAGCAATCAGCCCCAGCATTTT. This chain uses TRBV12-3 or TRBV12-4 with TRBJ1-5, with TRBD1 matching 8 bases. The CDR3 runs 15 residues.

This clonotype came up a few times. CDR3 in DNA: TGCAGTGCTAGAGATCTGGACCCCTTGTCGGGGGAGCTGTTTTTT. Its translation: CSARDLDPLSGELFF. The chain is built from TRBV20-1 and TRBJ2-2; D call uncertain. Trimming removed 0 bases from V and 8 bases from J, with 16 bases in between. Per the germline V gene, CDR1 is DFQATT and CDR2 is SNEGSKA (reference sequence). The CDR3 is made up of 15 amino acids.

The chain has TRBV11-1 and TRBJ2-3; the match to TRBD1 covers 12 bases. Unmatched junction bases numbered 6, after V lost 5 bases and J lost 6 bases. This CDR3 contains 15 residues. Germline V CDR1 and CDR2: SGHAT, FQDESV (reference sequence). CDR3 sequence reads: CASSAGTGGVDTQYF. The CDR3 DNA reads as TGTGCCAGCAGCGCCGGGACAGGGGGCGTGGATACGCAGTATTTT.

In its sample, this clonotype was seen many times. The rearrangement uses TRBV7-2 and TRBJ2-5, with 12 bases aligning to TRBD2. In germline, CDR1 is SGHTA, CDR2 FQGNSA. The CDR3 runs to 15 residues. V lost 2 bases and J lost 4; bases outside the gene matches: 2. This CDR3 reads CASSLLAGGLETQYF. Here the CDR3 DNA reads TGTGCCAGCAGCTTACTAGCGGGGGGGCTAGAGACCCAGTACTTC.

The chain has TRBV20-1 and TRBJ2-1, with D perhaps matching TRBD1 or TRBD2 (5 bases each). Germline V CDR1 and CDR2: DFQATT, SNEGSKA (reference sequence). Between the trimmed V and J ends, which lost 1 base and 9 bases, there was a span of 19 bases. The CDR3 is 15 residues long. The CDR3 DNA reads TGCAGTGCTAGAGTGTCGGGACGTGGGGACCGTGAGCAGTTCTTC. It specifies CSARVSGRGDREQFF.

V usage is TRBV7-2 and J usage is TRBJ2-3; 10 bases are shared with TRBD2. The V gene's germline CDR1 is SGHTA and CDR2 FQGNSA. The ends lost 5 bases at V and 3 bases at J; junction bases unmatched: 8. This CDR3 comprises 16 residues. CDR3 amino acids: CASSLESGGVTDTQYF. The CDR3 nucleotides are TGTGCCAGCAGCCTTGAAAGCGGGGGGGTAACAGATACGCAGTATTTT.

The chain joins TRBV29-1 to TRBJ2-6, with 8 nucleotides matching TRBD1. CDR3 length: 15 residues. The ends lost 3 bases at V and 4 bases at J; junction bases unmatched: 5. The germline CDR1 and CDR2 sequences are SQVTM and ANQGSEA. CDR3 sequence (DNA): TGCAGCGTTGATCAGGGGGCGCAGGGGGCCAACGTCCTGACTTTC. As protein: CSVDQGAQGANVLTF.

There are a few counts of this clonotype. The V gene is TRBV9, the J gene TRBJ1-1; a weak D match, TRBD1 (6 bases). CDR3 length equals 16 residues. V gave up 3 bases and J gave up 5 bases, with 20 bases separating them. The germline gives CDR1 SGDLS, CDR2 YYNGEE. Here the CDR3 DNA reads TGTGCCAGCAGCGGAGAGCGTACGGGGGGCCGGACTGAAGCTTTCTTT. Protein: CASSGERTGGRTEAFF.

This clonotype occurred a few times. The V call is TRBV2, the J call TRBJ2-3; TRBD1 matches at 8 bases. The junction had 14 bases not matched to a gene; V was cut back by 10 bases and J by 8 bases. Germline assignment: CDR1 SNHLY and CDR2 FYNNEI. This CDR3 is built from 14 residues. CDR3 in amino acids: CATRQGIRPATQYF. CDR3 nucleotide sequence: TGTGCCACCCGACAGGGGATAAGGCCGGCTACGCAGTATTTT.

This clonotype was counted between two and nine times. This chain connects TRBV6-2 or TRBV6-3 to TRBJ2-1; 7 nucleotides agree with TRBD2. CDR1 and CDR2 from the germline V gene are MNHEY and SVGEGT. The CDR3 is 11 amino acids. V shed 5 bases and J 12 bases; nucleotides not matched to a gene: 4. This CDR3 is CASSLGGGQFF. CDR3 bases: TGTGCCAGCAGTCTGGGGGGGGGGCAGTTCTTC.

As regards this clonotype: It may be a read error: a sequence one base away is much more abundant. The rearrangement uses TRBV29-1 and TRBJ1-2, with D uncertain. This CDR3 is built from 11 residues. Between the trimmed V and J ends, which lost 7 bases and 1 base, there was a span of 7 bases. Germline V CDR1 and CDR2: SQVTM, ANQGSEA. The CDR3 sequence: CSGGRNYGYTF. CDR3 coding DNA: TGCAGCGGTGGGCGTAACTATGGCTACACCTTC. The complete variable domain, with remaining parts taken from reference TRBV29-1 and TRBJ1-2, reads SAVISQKPSRDICQRGTSLTIQCQVDSQVTMMFWYRQQPGQSLTLIATANQGSEATYESGFVIDKFPISRPNLTFSTLTVSNMSPEDSSIYLCSGGRNYGYTFGSGTRLTVV.

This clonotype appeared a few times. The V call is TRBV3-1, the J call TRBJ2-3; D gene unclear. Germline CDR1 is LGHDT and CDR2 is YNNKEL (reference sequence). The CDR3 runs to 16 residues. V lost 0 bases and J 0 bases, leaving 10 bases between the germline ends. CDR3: CASSQESLGSTDTQYF. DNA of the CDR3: TGTGCCAGCAGCCAAGAATCTCTAGGAAGCACAGATACGCAGTATTTT.

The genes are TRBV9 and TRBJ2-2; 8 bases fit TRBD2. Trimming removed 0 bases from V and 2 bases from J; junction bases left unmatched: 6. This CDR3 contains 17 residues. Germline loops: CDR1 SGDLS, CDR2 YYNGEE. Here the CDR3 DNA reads TGTGCCAGCAGCGTAGAGGGTAGCGGGGCCAACACCGGGGAGCTGTTTTTT. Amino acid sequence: CASSVEGSGANTGELFF.

The CDR3 region is CASSLIVNEQFF. The CDR3 nucleotides read TGTGCCAGCAGCTTGATCGTCAATGAGCAGTTCTTC. The chain employs TRBV5-5 and TRBJ2-1; D not resolved. The V gene's germline CDR1 is SGHKS and CDR2 YYEKEE (reference sequence). Between the trimmed V and J ends, which lost 1 base and 6 bases, there was a span of 5 bases. The CDR3 is 12 amino acids.

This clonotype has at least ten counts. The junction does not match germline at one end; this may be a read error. In DNA, the CDR3 is TGTGCTAGCAGCCCAGCAGGGTCAGATACGCAGTATTTT. It is translated as CASSPAGSDTQYF. This rearrangement joins TRBV7-7 to TRBJ2-3; possibly TRBD1 for D (5 bases). The CDR3 is made up of 13 amino acids. Germline-derived CDR1 and CDR2 are SSHAT and FNYEAQ (reference sequence).

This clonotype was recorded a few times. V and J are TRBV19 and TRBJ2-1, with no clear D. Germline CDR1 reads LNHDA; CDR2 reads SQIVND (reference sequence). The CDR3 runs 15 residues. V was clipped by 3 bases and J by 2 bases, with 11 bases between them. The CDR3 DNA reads TGTGCCAGTAGTATTACTCCCCCGGCCTACAATGAGCAGTTCTTC. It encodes CASSITPPAYNEQFF.

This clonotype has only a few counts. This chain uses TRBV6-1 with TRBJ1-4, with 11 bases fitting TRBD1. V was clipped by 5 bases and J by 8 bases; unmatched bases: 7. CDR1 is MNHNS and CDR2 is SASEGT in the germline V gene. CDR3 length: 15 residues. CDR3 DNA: TGTGCCAGCAGTACCCGGACAGGGGGCAGGGAAAAACTGTTTTTT. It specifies CASSTRTGGREKLFF.

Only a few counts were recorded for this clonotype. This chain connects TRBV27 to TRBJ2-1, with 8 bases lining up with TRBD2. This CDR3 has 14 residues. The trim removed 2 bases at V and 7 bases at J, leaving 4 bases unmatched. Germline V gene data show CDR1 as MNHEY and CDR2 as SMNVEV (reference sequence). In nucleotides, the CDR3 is TGTGCCAGCAGTTTAGGTAGCGGGGAAAATGAGCAGTTCTTC. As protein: CASSLGSGENEQFF.

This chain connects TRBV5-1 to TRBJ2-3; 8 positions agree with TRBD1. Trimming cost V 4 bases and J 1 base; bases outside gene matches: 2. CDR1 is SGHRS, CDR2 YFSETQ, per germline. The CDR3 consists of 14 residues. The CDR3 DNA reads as TGCGCCAGCAGCCCGGACAGGGGCACAGATACGCAGTATTTT. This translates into CASSPDRGTDTQYF.

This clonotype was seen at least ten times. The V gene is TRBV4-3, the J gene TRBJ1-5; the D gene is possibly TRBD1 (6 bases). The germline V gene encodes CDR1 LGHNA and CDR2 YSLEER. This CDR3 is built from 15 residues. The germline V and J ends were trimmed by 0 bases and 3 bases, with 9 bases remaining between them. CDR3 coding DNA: TGCGCCAGCAGCCAAGACCGGGACAACAATCAGCCCCAGCATTTT. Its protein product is CASSQDRDNNQPQHF.

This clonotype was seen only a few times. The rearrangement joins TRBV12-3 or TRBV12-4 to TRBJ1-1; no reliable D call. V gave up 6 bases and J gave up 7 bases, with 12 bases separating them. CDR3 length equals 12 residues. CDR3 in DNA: TGTGCCAGCAGGGACGAAGTGGATGAAGCTTTCTTT. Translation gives CASRDEVDEAFF.

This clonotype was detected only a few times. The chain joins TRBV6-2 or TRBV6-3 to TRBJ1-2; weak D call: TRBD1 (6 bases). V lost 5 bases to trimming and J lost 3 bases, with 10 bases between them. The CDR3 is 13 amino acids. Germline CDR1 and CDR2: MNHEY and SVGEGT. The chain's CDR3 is CASSNQGYYGYTF. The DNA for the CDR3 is TGTGCCAGCAGTAATCAGGGGTACTATGGCTACACCTTC.

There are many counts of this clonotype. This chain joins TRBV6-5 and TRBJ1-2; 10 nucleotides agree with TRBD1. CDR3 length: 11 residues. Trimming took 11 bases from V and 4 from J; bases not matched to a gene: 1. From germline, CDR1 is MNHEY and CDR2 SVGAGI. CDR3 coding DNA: TGTGCCGGGACAGGGGTCTATGGCTACACCTTC. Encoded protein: CAGTGVYGYTF.

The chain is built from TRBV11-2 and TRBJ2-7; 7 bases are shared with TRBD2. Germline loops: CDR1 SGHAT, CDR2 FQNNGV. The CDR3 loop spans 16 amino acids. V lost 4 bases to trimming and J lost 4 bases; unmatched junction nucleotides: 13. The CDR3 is CASSSPGGISEYEQYF. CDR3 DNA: TGTGCCAGCAGCTCACCGGGAGGAATTTCCGAATACGAGCAGTACTTC. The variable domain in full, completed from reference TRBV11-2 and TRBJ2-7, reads EAGVAQSPRYKIIEKRQSVAFWCNPISGHATLYWYQQILGQGPKLLIQFQNNGVVDDSQLPKDRFSAERLKGVDSTLKIQPAKLEDSAVYLCASSSPGGISEYEQYFGPGTRLTVT.

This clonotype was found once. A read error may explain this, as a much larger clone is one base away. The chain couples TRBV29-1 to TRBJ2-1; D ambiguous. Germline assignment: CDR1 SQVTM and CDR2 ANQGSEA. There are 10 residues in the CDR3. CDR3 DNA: TGCAGTCCCACGCCTAATGAGCAGTTCTTC. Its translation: CSPTPNEQFF.

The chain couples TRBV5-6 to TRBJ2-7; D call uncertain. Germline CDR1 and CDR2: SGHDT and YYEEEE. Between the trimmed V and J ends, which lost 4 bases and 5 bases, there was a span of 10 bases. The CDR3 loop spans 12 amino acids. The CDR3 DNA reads TGTGCCAGCAGCGAAGGGAAGAACGAGCAGTACTTC. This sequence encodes CASSEGKNEQYF.

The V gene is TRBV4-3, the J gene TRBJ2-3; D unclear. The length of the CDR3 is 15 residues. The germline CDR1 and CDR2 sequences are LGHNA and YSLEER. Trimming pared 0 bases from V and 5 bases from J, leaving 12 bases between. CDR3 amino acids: CASSQEPGLQDTQYF. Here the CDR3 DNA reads TGCGCCAGCAGCCAAGAGCCCGGGCTTCAAGATACGCAGTATTTT.

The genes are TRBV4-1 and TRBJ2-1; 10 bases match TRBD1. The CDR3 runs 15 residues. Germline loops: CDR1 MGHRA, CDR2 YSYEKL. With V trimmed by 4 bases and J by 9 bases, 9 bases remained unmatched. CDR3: CASSPRDRGLPEQFF. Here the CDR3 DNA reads TGCGCCAGCAGCCCAAGGGACAGGGGCTTACCTGAGCAGTTCTTC.

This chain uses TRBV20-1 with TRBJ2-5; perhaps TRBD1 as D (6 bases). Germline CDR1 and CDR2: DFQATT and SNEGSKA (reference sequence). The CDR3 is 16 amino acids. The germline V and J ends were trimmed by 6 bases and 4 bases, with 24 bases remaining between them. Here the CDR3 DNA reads TGCAGTGCCCACAAGGCCCGGGACACCGCCAGAGAGACCCAGTACTTC. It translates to CSAHKARDTARETQYF.

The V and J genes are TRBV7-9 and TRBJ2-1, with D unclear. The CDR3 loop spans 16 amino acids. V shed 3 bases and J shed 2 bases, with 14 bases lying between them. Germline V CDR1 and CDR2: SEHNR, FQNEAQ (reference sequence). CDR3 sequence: CASSFTRGSTYNEQFF. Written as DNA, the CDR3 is TGTGCCAGCAGCTTTACTCGTGGGTCGACCTACAATGAGCAGTTCTTC.